This T cell receptor (beta chain) emerged from a study of early T cells in non-severe SARS-CoV-2 infection. Deletions cut 2 bases from V and 8 bases from J, with 13 bases between. This CDR3 has 14 amino acids. Germline V lookup: CDR1 SGHNT, CDR2 YYREEE (reference sequence). TCRdb reprocessed the 5' RACE reads with MiXCR, giving one entry per CDR3 protein. The sample records 55,000 to 70,000 distinct CDR3 sequences, 12% being singletons. This clonotype has a handful of counts. Sequencing was performed on whole blood. The TCR originated in an adult who was a healthcare worker with PCR-confirmed SARS-CoV-2 infection or an uninfected control (not recorded which). This chain uses TRBV5-4 with TRBJ1-4, with TRBD1 as a possible D gene (6 bases). The CDR3 here is CASSLGGEEEKLFF. CDR3 bases: TGTGCCAGCAGCTTAGGGGGTGAGGAGGAAAAACTGTTTTTT.